This TCR beta chain was captured by sequencing in a study of shared clonotypes between healthy human individuals. Sequencing used immunoSEQ multiplex PCR; TCRdb keeps in-frame clones, though not all of them. The sample has some 96,000 clones; around 43% are singletons. Germline V gene data show CDR1 as MGHDK and CDR2 as SYGVNS. The CDR3 extends over 14 amino acids. Between the trimmed V and J ends, which lost 1 base and 8 bases, there was a span of 11 bases. The gene calls are TRBV25-1 and TRBJ1-4, with D possibly being TRBD1 (5 bases). The TCR sequence derives from a middle-aged woman in good health. Some clones in this sample may be carry-over from other donors' samples. The sequencing sample was made of PBMCs. CDR3 amino acids: CASSEWGGEEKLFF. The CDR3 DNA sequence: TGTGCCAGCAGTGAATGGGGGGGTGAGGAAAAACTGTTTTTT.